This T cell receptor (beta chain) was identified in a study of CD8 T cells in Susac syndrome. V lost 3 bases to trimming and J lost 5 bases, with 6 bases between them. This CDR3 comprises 12 residues. CDR1 MNHEY and CDR2 SMNVEV come from the germline V gene (reference sequence). Isolation of CD8+ and CD4+ T cells was performed negatively, whereas enrichment of TEMRA cells was done by FACS. Reverse transcription of roughly 0.5 to 1 ug RNA was carried out with random hexamers. TCRdb analysed the immunoSEQ multiplex PCR reads with MiXCR anew, one entry per CDR3 protein. Of around 81,000 distinct CDR3 sequences in the sample, around 94% were seen once. This clonotype was counted a few times.

Sequencing input: CD8+ T cells from PBMCs. The receptor comes from a human donor with Susac syndrome. The chain carries TRBV27 and TRBJ2-3; D remains ambiguous. The chain's CDR3 is CASSLSGDTQYF. The CDR3 DNA is TGTGCCAGCAGTTTGAGTGGAGATACGCAGTATTTT.